One TCR beta chain is described in this entry. The data stem from a study of Graves' ophthalmopathy and Graves' hyperthyroidism. TCR beta CDR3 regions were amplified from RNA transcripts. HTBI-primed first-round RT-PCR preceded second-round multiplex PCR. Each CDR3 protein gets one entry after TCRdb re-called the multiplex PCR reads with MiXCR. The profile covers hundreds of thousands of distinct CDR3 sequences, with approximately 39% appearing a single time and 3.3% taken by the ten largest. The origin of this receptor is an adult man with Graves' ophthalmopathy. The sample was peripheral blood.

The CDR3: CATSSTGTGSETQYF. As DNA, the CDR3 is TGTGCCACCAGCTCCACCGGGACAGGGTCAGAGACCCAGTACTTC. J is TRBJ2-5 and V is TRBV15; 9 nucleotides match TRBD1. Germline-derived CDR1 and CDR2 are LNHNV and YYDKDF (reference sequence). The CDR3 runs 15 residues. The junction had 8 bases not matched to a gene; V was cut back by 5 bases and J by 4 bases.